These 6 T cell receptor beta chains were sequenced from one sample in a study of blood T cell repertoires in COVID-19. Some clones are missing from TCRdb's copy, which holds only in-frame ones; the method was immunoSEQ multiplex PCR. The table lists 68,000 or so clones, around 86% of them singletons. Sequenced material: peripheral blood. Receptor source: a man aged 45-65 years with active COVID-19.

This chain connects TRBV6-2 or TRBV6-3 to TRBJ2-1, with a tentative D call TRBD2 (6 bases). From germline, CDR1 is MNHEY and CDR2 SVGEGT. CDR3 size: 17 residues. V gave up 3 bases and J gave up 0 bases, with 15 bases separating them. This chain's CDR3 is CASSYSTSLGSYNEQFF. DNA for the CDR3: TGTGCCAGCAGTTATTCCACTAGCTTAGGCTCCTACAATGAGCAGTTCTTC.

The rearrangement links TRBV28 to TRBJ2-7; TRBD1 matches 7 bases. V was pared by 5 bases and J by 0 bases, with 1 base of the junction left unmatched. This CDR3 is built from 13 residues. Germline V gene data show CDR1 as MDHEN and CDR2 as SYDVKM. The CDR3 nucleotides read TGTGCCAGCAGTCCAGGGGGCTCCTACGAGCAGTACTTC. It specifies CASSPGGSYEQYF.

CDR3 DNA sequence: TGTGCCAGCAGCCCTTCCGGGTCTACAGGCTACACCTTC. It translates to CASSPSGSTGYTF. The V gene is TRBV5-4, the J gene TRBJ1-2; no definite D call. The germline CDR1 and CDR2 sequences are SGHNT and YYREEE (reference sequence). The germline V and J ends were trimmed by 4 bases and 8 bases, with 15 bases remaining between them. The CDR3 sequence is 13 residues long. The full variable domain, rest sourced from reference TRBV5-4 and TRBJ1-2, is ETGVTQSPTHLIKTRGQQVTLRCSSQSGHNTVSWYQQALGQGPQFIFQYYREEENGRGNFPPRFSGLQFPNYSSELNVNALELDDSALYLCASSPSGSTGYTFGSGTRLTVV.

The chain is built from TRBV5-1 and TRBJ1-5; 9 bases map to TRBD1. Germline assignment: CDR1 SGHRS and CDR2 YFSETQ. The CDR3 totals 14 residues. After removal of 5 bases from V and 7 bases from J, the junction contained 7 bases not matched to a gene. Written as DNA, the CDR3 is TGCGCCAGCAGAGAAGGGACAGGGCGACAGCCCCAGCATTTT. Translation: CASREGTGRQPQHF.

The rearrangement uses TRBV7-3 and TRBJ2-3; 12 positions agree with TRBD2. Per the germline V gene, CDR1 is SGHTA and CDR2 is FQGTGA. The CDR3 has 19 amino acids. The V gene end was trimmed by 5 bases and the J gene end by 0 bases; junction bases not matched to a gene: 12. CDR3 DNA: TGTGCCAGCAGCCAAGGGCGGCTAGCGGGGGGGCCAAGCACAGATACGCAGTATTTT. Amino acids: CASSQGRLAGGPSTDTQYF.

The chain couples TRBV5-8 to TRBJ1-1; D not certain. CDR1 is SGHTS, CDR2 YDEGEE, per germline. V lost 3 bases, J lost 1 base, and 10 bases lay in between. The CDR3 spans 14 residues. CDR3 DNA sequence: TGTGCCAGCAGCTCACTCGGGAGGAACACTGAAGCTTTCTTT. Translation gives CASSSLGRNTEAFF.